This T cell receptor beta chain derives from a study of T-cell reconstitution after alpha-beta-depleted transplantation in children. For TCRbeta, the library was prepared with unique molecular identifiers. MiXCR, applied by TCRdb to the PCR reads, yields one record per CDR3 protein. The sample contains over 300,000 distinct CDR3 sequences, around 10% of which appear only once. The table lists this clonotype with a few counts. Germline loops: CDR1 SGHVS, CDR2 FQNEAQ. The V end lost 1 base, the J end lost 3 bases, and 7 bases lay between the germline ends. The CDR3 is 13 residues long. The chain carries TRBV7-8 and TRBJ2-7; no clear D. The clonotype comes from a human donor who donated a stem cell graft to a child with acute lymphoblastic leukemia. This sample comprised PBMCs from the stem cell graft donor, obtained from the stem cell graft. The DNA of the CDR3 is TGTGCCAGCAGCTTAGTCGCCAACTACGAGCAGTACTTC. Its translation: CASSLVANYEQYF.